These 30 T cell receptor beta chains were sequenced from one sample in a study of CD8 T cells in ankylosing spondylitis. Overall study findings and caveats: There was a TCR beta motif, made of eight highly homologous variants, that appeared characteristic of ankylosing spondylitis blood.

Each CDR3 protein is one row after TCRdb ran MiXCR on the 5' RACE reads. Among about 540,000 distinct CDR3 sequences listed, 9.5% to 15% were seen once. Their target antigens are unknown. The sample consisted of blood, either unsorted or a sorted T cell fraction (not recorded which). The receptors stem from a male donor with ankylosing spondylitis.

This rearrangement joins TRBV20-1 to TRBJ2-3; 9 bases map to TRBD1. The CDR3 is 14 residues long. Germline V gene lookup returns CDR1 DFQATT and CDR2 SNEGSKA (reference sequence). V gave up 6 bases and J gave up 5 bases; unmatched junction bases: 9. The CDR3 reads CSALATGGVDTQYF. The CDR3 nucleotides are TGCAGTGCCCTGGCGACAGGGGGGGTAGATACGCAGTATTTT.

The chain employs TRBV12-3 or TRBV12-4 and TRBJ1-1; D unclear. Trimming pared 6 bases from V and 3 bases from J, leaving 11 bases between. The CDR3 extends over 13 amino acids. The CDR3 coding sequence is TGTGCCAGCAGCCCTCGGATTTACACTGAAGCTTTCTTT. Amino acid sequence: CASSPRIYTEAFF.

The chain recombines TRBV25-1 with TRBJ1-1, with D hard to call. Germline V gives CDR1 MGHDK, CDR2 SYGVNS. V dropped 0 bases and J dropped 3 bases, with 5 bases sitting between them. The CDR3 has 13 amino acids. CDR3 coding DNA: TGTGCCAGCAGTGAATACCCCCACACTGAAGCTTTCTTT. The encoded protein is CASSEYPHTEAFF. Full variable domain (outside the CDR3, taken from reference TRBV25-1 and TRBJ1-1): EADIYQTPRYLVIGTGKKITLECSQTMGHDKMYWYQQDPGMELHLIHYSYGVNSTEKGDLSSESTVSRIRTEHFPLTLESARPSHTSQYLCASSEYPHTEAFFGQGTRLTVV.

This clonotype occurred a few times. J is TRBJ2-1 and V is TRBV12-3 or TRBV12-4; 10 nucleotides agree with TRBD2. V lost 6 bases to trimming and J lost 8 bases; unmatched junction nucleotides: 10. CDR3 size: 15 residues. CDR3 DNA: TGTGCCAGCAGGCCTACTAGCGGGACTTTGTATGAGCAGTTCTTC. Translating it yields CASRPTSGTLYEQFF.

The genes are TRBV7-2 and TRBJ1-1; D gene ambiguous. Germline loops: CDR1 SGHTA, CDR2 FQGNSA. V lost 0 bases and J 5 bases, leaving 7 bases between the germline ends. CDR3 length equals 13 residues. This CDR3 is CASSLATETEAFF. CDR3 DNA sequence: TGTGCCAGCAGCTTAGCGACGGAAACTGAAGCTTTCTTT. Looking up the rest from reference TRBV7-2 and TRBJ1-1 gives the full variable domain: GAGVSQSPSNKVTEKGKDVELRCDPISGHTALYWYRQSLGQGLEFLIYFQGNSAPDKSGLPSDRFSAERTGGSVSTLTIQRTQQEDSAVYLCASSLATETEAFFGQGTRLTVV.

The chain links TRBV2 to TRBJ2-3, with 7 positions matching TRBD1. The germline V gene encodes CDR1 SNHLY and CDR2 FYNNEI. V trimming: 5 bases; J trimming: 2 bases; junction bases outside the gene matches: 7. The CDR3 extends over 15 amino acids. For the CDR3, the DNA is TGTGCCAGCAGTCGTTCCGGGACAGACACAGATACGCAGTATTTT. Its protein is CASSRSGTDTDTQYF.

This chain links TRBV20-1 with TRBJ1-5, with 7 bases fitting TRBD1. Germline CDR1 reads DFQATT; CDR2 reads SNEGSKA (reference sequence). J lost 5 bases, V lost 5 bases, and 6 bases had no gene match. The CDR3 runs 13 residues. The CDR3 is CSAGLTGDQPQHF. CDR3 DNA: TGCAGTGCTGGATTAACAGGGGATCAGCCCCAGCATTTT.

This clonotype showed up many times. The chain links TRBV11-2 to TRBJ2-2; D perhaps matches TRBD1 (8 bases). V lost 5 bases and J 7 bases, leaving 20 bases between the germline ends. The length of the CDR3 is 16 residues. Germline V gene data show CDR1 as SGHAT and CDR2 as FQNNGV. The CDR3 loop is CASSTGGVTGVGELFF. The CDR3 DNA is TGTGCCAGCAGCACAGGGGGGGTGACAGGGGTCGGGGAGCTGTTTTTT.

V gene TRBV7-9 combines with J gene TRBJ1-4; the D is unclear. Germline values: CDR1 SEHNR, CDR2 FQNEAQ (reference sequence). Trimming cost V 5 bases and J 6 bases, with 10 bases left between them. The CDR3 has 13 amino acids. The CDR3 reads CASSVGRHEKLFF. The CDR3, as DNA: TGTGCCAGCAGCGTCGGGAGACATGAAAAACTGTTTTTT.

This chain joins TRBV7-2 and TRBJ2-3, with D tentatively TRBD1 or TRBD2 (6 bases each). The CDR3 totals 14 residues. Germline values: CDR1 SGHTA, CDR2 FQGNSA. Trimming cost V 4 bases and J 3 bases, with 11 bases left between them. In nucleotides, the CDR3 is TGTGCCAGCAGCTGGGGGGCGATGACAGATACGCAGTATTTT. Translating it yields CASSWGAMTDTQYF.

This clonotype was picked up a small number of times. The V call is TRBV7-2, the J call TRBJ2-7, with D possibly matching TRBD2 (5 bases). CDR3 length: 14 amino acids. The V end lost 5 bases, the J end lost 3 bases, and 14 bases lay between the germline ends. CDR1 SGHTA and CDR2 FQGNSA come from the germline V gene. The CDR3 DNA reads as TGTGCCAGCAGCGTGCCCCGAGAGGGCTACGAGCAGTACTTC. Translated, it gives CASSVPREGYEQYF. Full variable domain (remainder filled in from reference TRBV7-2 and TRBJ2-7): GAGVSQSPSNKVTEKGKDVELRCDPISGHTALYWYRQSLGQGLEFLIYFQGNSAPDKSGLPSDRFSAERTGGSVSTLTIQRTQQEDSAVYLCASSVPREGYEQYFGPGTRLTVT.

This clonotype was counted a few times. The rearrangement links TRBV2 to TRBJ1-2; D not resolved. The CDR3 spans 13 residues. Germline assignment: CDR1 SNHLY and CDR2 FYNNEI. V was clipped by 10 bases and J by 0 bases, with 12 bases between them. CDR3 region: CANTLDANYGYTF. CDR3 DNA sequence: TGTGCCAACACCTTAGACGCTAACTATGGCTACACCTTC.

This clonotype appeared a few times. The chain has TRBV6-1 and TRBJ1-5; tentatively, D is TRBD1 (6 bases). Germline CDR1 is MNHNS and CDR2 is SASEGT. The CDR3 has 12 amino acids. V dropped 8 bases and J dropped 7 bases, with 12 bases sitting between them. The chain's CDR3 is CASLRGNQPQHF. Here the CDR3 DNA reads TGTGCCAGCTTGAGGGGGAACCAGCCCCAGCATTTT.

This clonotype was seen repeatedly, ten times or more. The rearrangement joins TRBV12-3 or TRBV12-4 to TRBJ1-5; the D gene is possibly TRBD1 (5 bases). There are 15 residues in the CDR3. The V end was cut by 5 bases, the J end by 4 bases, with 15 bases between. The CDR3 DNA follows: TGTGCCAGCAGTCCCCGGGGAGCAGGGAATCAGCCCCAGCATTTT. Encoded protein: CASSPRGAGNQPQHF.

The rearrangement uses TRBV15 and TRBJ2-2; D gene unclear. The CDR3 spans 17 residues. Trimming cost V 0 bases and J 1 base, with 12 bases left between them. CDR1 and CDR2 (germline): LNHNV, YYDKDF (reference sequence). CDR3 sequence reads: CATSRDYWSENTGELFF. In nucleotides, the CDR3 is TGTGCCACCAGCAGAGATTATTGGAGCGAGAACACCGGGGAGCTGTTTTTT.

This clonotype has more than one count but fewer than ten. The J gene is TRBJ1-2, the V gene TRBV9, with unresolved D. This CDR3 spans 12 amino acids. The V gene lost 4 bases and the J gene lost 8 bases, with 12 bases spanning the gap. The germline V gene has CDR1 SGDLS and CDR2 YYNGEE. CDR3 protein: CASSLDATGYTF. In DNA, the CDR3 is TGTGCCAGCAGCCTGGACGCGACAGGCTACACCTTC.

The gene calls are TRBV29-1 and TRBJ1-2, with 11 bases lining up with TRBD1. Germline V gives CDR1 SQVTM, CDR2 ANQGSEA. The CDR3 is 13 amino acids. Trimming at V came to 6 bases and at J to 4 bases, leaving 4 bases not matched to a gene. CDR3 loop: CSVGQGDFYGYTF. DNA for the CDR3: TGCAGCGTGGGACAGGGGGACTTCTATGGCTACACCTTC.

This clonotype appeared a few times. The rearrangement joins TRBV6-5 to TRBJ2-2; D not certain. The CDR3 spans 15 residues. Trimming took off 5 bases at V and 4 bases at J, with 14 bases between the two ends. CDR1 MNHEY and CDR2 SVGAGI come from the germline V gene. The CDR3 region is CASSVLPLGTGELFF. The CDR3, as DNA: TGTGCCAGCAGTGTACTCCCCTTAGGCACCGGGGAGCTGTTTTTT.

On this clonotype: A much more abundant neighbour one base away suggests this may be a read error. The chain is built from TRBV7-8 and TRBJ1-6; D is perhaps TRBD1 (6 bases). The CDR3 contains 14 residues. Deletions cut 2 bases from V and 4 bases from J, with 6 bases between. The germline V gene encodes CDR1 SGHVS and CDR2 FQNEAQ. The DNA for the CDR3 is TGTGCCAGCAGCTTACAGGGGTATAATTCACCCCTCCACTTT. Translating gives CASSLQGYNSPLHF.

This clonotype turned up a few times. This rearrangement joins TRBV5-1 to TRBJ2-3; 9 nucleotides match TRBD1. V was pared by 4 bases and J by 3 bases, with 6 bases of the junction left unmatched. CDR1 is SGHRS and CDR2 is YFSETQ in the germline V gene. The CDR3 spans 15 residues. This chain's CDR3 is CASSTRTGATDTQYF. CDR3 nucleotides: TGCGCCAGCAGCACTCGGACAGGGGCTACAGATACGCAGTATTTT. Full variable domain (missing parts from reference TRBV5-1 and TRBJ2-3): KAGVTQTPRYLIKTRGQQVTLSCSPISGHRSVSWYQQTPGQGLQFLFEYFSETQRNKGNFPGRFSGRQFSNSRSEMNVSTLELGDSALYLCASSTRTGATDTQYFGPGTRLTVL.

This clonotype was detected a few times. The chain is built from TRBV5-5 and TRBJ2-1; a possible D gene is TRBD1 (6 bases). V was shortened by 1 base and J by 10 bases, with 12 bases between the two germline ends. The CDR3 is made up of 13 amino acids. The germline V gene has CDR1 SGHKS and CDR2 YYEKEE (reference sequence). In nucleotides, the CDR3 is TGTGCCAGCAGCTTGTTCAGGGGAGAAGAGCAGTTCTTC. Translation: CASSLFRGEEQFF.

This clonotype turned up a few times. This chain uses TRBV12-3 or TRBV12-4 with TRBJ2-1; TRBD1 agrees at 10 bases. The CDR3 extends over 15 amino acids. The J segment lost 8 bases and the V segment lost 5 bases, leaving 9 bases of the junction unmatched. CDR3 region: CASSPWGTGVDEQFF. Here the CDR3 DNA reads TGTGCCAGCAGTCCGTGGGGGACAGGGGTGGATGAGCAGTTCTTC.

This clonotype has more than one count but fewer than ten. V gene TRBV10-3 combines with J gene TRBJ2-3; weak D call: TRBD2 (5 bases). There are 14 residues in the CDR3. The V end was cut by 9 bases, the J end by 0 bases, with 13 bases between. Germline V gives CDR1 ENHRY, CDR2 SYGVKD. CDR3 bases: TGTGCCATTCAACCTCGGACTAGCACAGATACGCAGTATTTT. Its protein product is CAIQPRTSTDTQYF.

This clonotype has ten or more counts. The chain has TRBV10-3 and TRBJ1-3; D is possibly TRBD1 (5 bases). CDR3 size: 15 residues. CDR1 is ENHRY, CDR2 SYGVKD, per germline. Trimming took 5 bases from V and 2 from J, leaving 13 bases between them. DNA for the CDR3: TGTGCCATCAGTACCGGCGGGGGTCCTGGAAACACCATATATTTT. Its translation is CAISTGGGPGNTIYF.

This chain joins TRBV10-1 and TRBJ2-7, with D possibly matching TRBD1 (6 bases). V was shortened by 3 bases and J by 3 bases, with 15 bases between the two germline ends. This CDR3 has 15 residues. Germline V gene sequence: CDR1 WNHNN, CDR2 SYGVQD (reference sequence). The chain's CDR3 is CASSESTGFYYEQYV. The CDR3 coding sequence is TGCGCCAGCAGTGAATCGACAGGCTTCTACTACGAGCAGTACGTC.

This chain uses TRBV11-2 with TRBJ1-4, with D hard to call. Trimming stripped 6 bases from V and 5 bases from J, with 13 bases between. This CDR3 has 14 amino acids. Germline-derived CDR1 and CDR2 are SGHAT and FQNNGV. CDR3 nucleotides: TGTGCCAGCAGTTTCATTATGACGAATGAAAAACTGTTTTTT. Translating it yields CASSFIMTNEKLFF.

This sequence joins TRBV20-1 and TRBJ2-7, with 8 bases identical to TRBD2. CDR3 length: 14 amino acids. Trimming cost V 5 bases and J 3 bases; bases outside gene matches: 9. Germline values: CDR1 DFQATT, CDR2 SNEGSKA (reference sequence). The chain's CDR3 is CSAEGTSRYYEQYV. In DNA form, the CDR3 reads TGCAGTGCTGAGGGGACTAGTCGTTACTACGAGCAGTACGTC.

The V call is TRBV29-1, the J call TRBJ2-3; D possibly uses TRBD1 or TRBD2 (6 bases each). The CDR3 runs to 13 residues. V was pared by 6 bases and J by 4 bases, with 14 bases between. CDR1 SQVTM and CDR2 ANQGSEA come from the germline V gene. DNA of the CDR3: TGCAGCGTCCACAAGGGGGGAGCAGATACGCAGTATTTT. This sequence encodes CSVHKGGADTQYF.

This clonotype was found a few times. This sequence joins TRBV15 and TRBJ2-1; possibly TRBD2 for D (5 bases). V was shortened by 1 base and J by 2 bases, with 12 bases between the two germline ends. Germline CDR1 LNHNV, CDR2 YYDKDF (reference sequence). CDR3 length: 16 residues. CDR3 in DNA: TGTGCCACCAGCAGAGGGACTGCTAGACCCTACAATGAGCAGTTCTTC. Translating gives CATSRGTARPYNEQFF.

This clonotype has a handful of counts. V usage is TRBV5-1 and J usage is TRBJ2-5, with D possibly TRBD1 on 6 matching bases. Germline CDR1 and CDR2: SGHRS and YFSETQ. The CDR3 is 15 residues long. V dropped 0 bases and J dropped 4 bases, with 13 bases sitting between them. The CDR3, as DNA: TGCGCCAGCAGCTTGGCCTTGCAGGGGCGAGAGACCCAGTACTTC. Its protein product is CASSLALQGRETQYF.